The clone carrying this TCR beta chain was seen a single time. Its antigen remains unidentified. This sample was taken from a study of cytomegalovirus exposure and HLA in healthy donors. Regarding the study as a whole: An analysis done earlier found most TCR beta V segments productive about 90% or about 30% of the time. A later analysis reported that several of the most significant clusters appeared to be linked to common viral pathogens, among them Epstein-Barr virus. Among CMV-associated TCR beta chains, most appeared HLA-restricted in a later analysis. The study recorded over 150 TCR beta chains that were cytomegalovirus-associated.

Germline values: CDR1 LNHNV, CDR2 YYDKDF (reference sequence). The V end lost 3 bases, the J end lost 5 bases, and 19 bases lay between the germline ends. The CDR3 runs 16 residues. In the PCR, 60 Vbeta and 13 Jbeta primers were used. Sequencing was performed with immunoSEQ multiplex PCR; in TCRdb, only in-frame clones are kept and a portion is missing. This table holds a few hundred thousand clones, around 80% found once. The source material was PBMCs. The clonotype was recovered from a girl under 10 years old in good health and CMV-seronegative. The V and J genes are TRBV15 and TRBJ2-5, with D tentatively TRBD2 (6 bases). The DNA of the CDR3 is TGTGCCACCAGCAGCCCAACAGTATTTGGGAGGGAGACCCAGTACTTC. Translated: CATSSPTVFGRETQYF.